This TCR beta chain was recovered during a study of T-cell reconstitution after alpha-beta-depleted transplantation in children. Preparation of the TCRbeta library was carried out with unique molecular identifiers. MiXCR, run by TCRdb on the PCR reads, gives a single entry per CDR3 protein. This table holds a few hundred thousand distinct CDR3 sequences, 43% found once. V gave up 4 bases and J gave up 7 bases, with 8 bases separating them. The CDR3 loop spans 13 amino acids. The germline gives CDR1 MDHEN, CDR2 SYDVKM. The rearrangement links TRBV28 to TRBJ1-6; D might be TRBD1 (6 bases). The receptor comes from a girl aged 2-9 years with aplastic anemia, due to receive a stem cell transplant. Sequences were derived from PBMCs, sampled before TCRalphabeta/CD19-depleted stem cell transplant. The DNA of the CDR3 is TGTGCCAGCAGTTCCACAGGGAATTCACCCCTCCACTTT. Translation gives CASSSTGNSPLHF.